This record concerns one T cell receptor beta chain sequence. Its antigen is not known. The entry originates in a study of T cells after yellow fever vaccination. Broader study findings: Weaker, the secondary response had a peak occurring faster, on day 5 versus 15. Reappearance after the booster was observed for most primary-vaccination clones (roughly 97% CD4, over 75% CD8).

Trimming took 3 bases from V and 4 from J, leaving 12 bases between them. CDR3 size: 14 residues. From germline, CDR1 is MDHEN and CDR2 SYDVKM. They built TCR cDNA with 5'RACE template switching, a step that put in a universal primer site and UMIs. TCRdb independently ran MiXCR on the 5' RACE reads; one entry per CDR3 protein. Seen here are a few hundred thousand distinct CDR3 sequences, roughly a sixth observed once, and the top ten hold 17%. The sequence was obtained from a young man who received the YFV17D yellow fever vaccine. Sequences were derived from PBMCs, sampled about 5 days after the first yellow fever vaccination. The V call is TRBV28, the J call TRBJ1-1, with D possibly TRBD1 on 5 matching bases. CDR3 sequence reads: CASSLIYGGTEAFF. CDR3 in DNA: TGTGCCAGCAGTTTGATATACGGGGGCACTGAAGCTTTCTTT.